The rows below give T cell receptor beta chains drawn from one sample of a study of blood T cells in healthy people across ages. One entry per CDR3 protein results from TCRdb running MiXCR on the 5' RACE reads. The sample contains some 1.6 million distinct CDR3 sequences, roughly a third of which appear only once. Material for sequencing was blood. These TCRs come from a woman aged 30 to 39 in good health. Each CDR3 is given with its conserved first and last residue. D genes are given only for firm matches. Clone size is not always given. Where it is, it says once, few, many or a class for expanded clones.

length: 13; size: NA; J: TRBJ1-1; V: TRBV7-3; D: NA; DNA: TGTGCCAGCAGCTTAGAGGCGTCCACTGAAGCTTTCTTT; CDR3: CASSLEASTEAFF
length: 18; size: few; J: TRBJ2-3; V: TRBV20-1; D: TRBD2; DNA: TGCAGTGCTAGAGATCCTAGCGGGAGGGCGGTTAACACAGATACGCAGTATTTT; CDR3: CSARDPSGRAVNTDTQYF
length: 14; size: NA; J: TRBJ1-4; V: TRBV30; D: NA; DNA: TGTGCCTGGAGTCCTTTCGGGAACCCTGAAAAACTGTTTTTT; CDR3: CAWSPFGNPEKLFF
length: 13; size: NA; J: TRBJ2-7; V: TRBV3-1; D: TRBD2; DNA: TGTGCCAGCGGCCAAGCGGGGGGCTACGAGCAGTACTTC; CDR3: CASGQAGGYEQYF
length: 16; size: NA; J: TRBJ1-5; V: TRBV7-2; D: NA; DNA: TGTGCCAGCAGCTTAGCTGGCAGGGGCAATAATCAGCCCCAGCATTTT; CDR3: CASSLAGRGNNQPQHF
length: 14; size: NA; J: TRBJ2-5; V: TRBV12-3/TRBV12-4; D: NA; DNA: TGTGCCAGCAATCTCGGGACCTCCCAAGAGACCCAGTACTTC; CDR3: CASNLGTSQETQYF
length: 11; size: many; J: TRBJ2-5; V: TRBV4-2; D: NA; DNA: TGTGCCAGCAGCACCGAAGAGACCCAGTACTTC; CDR3: CASSTEETQYF
length: 16; size: NA; J: TRBJ2-3; V: TRBV20-1; D: TRBD2; DNA: TGCAGTGCTAGCCCGGGACTAGCGGGGGGCACAGATACGCAGTATTTT; CDR3: CSASPGLAGGTDTQYF
length: 14; size: NA; J: TRBJ2-1; V: TRBV5-1; D: NA; DNA: TGCGCCAGCAGCTTGGAATTCGGCTACAATGAGCAGTTCTTC; CDR3: CASSLEFGYNEQFF
length: 14; size: NA; J: TRBJ1-1; V: TRBV13; D: NA; DNA: TGTGCCAGCAGCCTTCGGGAGGGATTCGCTGAAGCTTTCTTT; CDR3: CASSLREGFAEAFF
length: 14; size: few; J: TRBJ2-1; V: TRBV20-1; D: NA; DNA: TGCAGTGCTCCCCTACCGGAGAACTACAATGAGCAGTTCTTC; CDR3: CSAPLPENYNEQFF
length: 15; size: few; J: TRBJ2-7; V: TRBV4-2; D: TRBD1; DNA: TGTGCCAGCAGCCCCGGGACAGGGGACTCCTACGAGCAGTACTTC; CDR3: CASSPGTGDSYEQYF
length: 16; size: NA; J: TRBJ2-1; V: TRBV29-1; D: NA; DNA: TGCAGCGTTGAAGATCGGGCGAGGGCCGCCTACAATGAGCAGTTCTTC; CDR3: CSVEDRARAAYNEQFF
length: 16; size: NA; J: TRBJ2-7; V: TRBV4-1; D: TRBD2; DNA: TGCGCCAGCAGCCAAGAGGTAGAAGGGACTATCTACGAGCAGTACTTC; CDR3: CASSQEVEGTIYEQYF
length: 11; size: NA; J: TRBJ2-7; V: TRBV6-1; D: NA; DNA: TGTGCGACAGAAGGAGGTTACGAGCAGTACTTC; CDR3: CATEGGYEQYF
length: 13; size: NA; J: TRBJ2-2; V: TRBV5-1; D: NA; DNA: TGCGCCAGCAGCCCGGGACATCCCGGGGAGCTGTTTTTT; CDR3: CASSPGHPGELFF
length: 13; size: few; J: TRBJ2-7; V: TRBV27; D: NA; DNA: TGTGCCAGCTATGGTACAGGGAACTACGAGCAGTACTTC; CDR3: CASYGTGNYEQYF
length: 16; size: NA; J: TRBJ2-1; V: TRBV7-6; D: NA; DNA: TGTGCCAGCAGCTTCAGATCGGGGGTTCTGAGCAATGAGCAGTTCTTC; CDR3: CASSFRSGVLSNEQFF
length: 16; size: NA; J: TRBJ1-6; V: TRBV7-9; D: TRBD1; DNA: TGTGCCAGCAGCTTAAAGGGGGCAGGCGGGCGATCACCCCGCCACTTT; CDR3: CASSLKGAGGRSPRHF
length: 14; size: few; J: TRBJ1-1; V: TRBV5-1; D: NA; DNA: TGCGCCAGCAGCTTGTTTAGGGATGGAACTGAAGCTTTCTTT; CDR3: CASSLFRDGTEAFF
length: 15; size: few; J: TRBJ2-1; V: TRBV24-1; D: TRBD2; DNA: TGTGCCACCAGGGAGACTAGCGGGAGGGCAGATGAGCAGTTCTTC; CDR3: CATRETSGRADEQFF
length: 17; size: few; J: TRBJ2-1; V: TRBV4-1; D: TRBD2; DNA: TGCGCCAGCAGCCTCCAACCTAGCGGGGGATTTTACAATGAGCAGTTCTTC; CDR3: CASSLQPSGGFYNEQFF
length: 15; size: NA; J: TRBJ2-3; V: TRBV24-1; D: NA; DNA: TGTGCCACCAGTGCTCCACGTGACAGTTCAGATACGCAGTATTTT; CDR3: CATSAPRDSSDTQYF
length: 15; size: few; J: TRBJ2-7; V: TRBV6-1; D: NA; DNA: TGTGCCAGCAGTGAGGAGGGGGCGAGCTCCTACGAGCAGTACTTC; CDR3: CASSEEGASSYEQYF
length: 14; size: few; J: TRBJ1-1; V: TRBV6-6; D: TRBD1; DNA: TGTGCCAGCAGCACGGACAGGGCGGCGGCTGAAGCTTTCTTT; CDR3: CASSTDRAAAEAFF
length: 17; size: few; J: TRBJ2-4; V: TRBV4-1; D: NA; DNA: TGCGCCAGCAGCCCAACTAGCATGGATATAGCCAAAAACATTCAGTACTTC; CDR3: CASSPTSMDIAKNIQYF
length: 12; size: NA; J: TRBJ2-7; V: TRBV2; D: NA; DNA: TGTGCCAGCAGCGTACGGAACTACGAGCAGTACTTC; CDR3: CASSVRNYEQYF
length: 20; size: few; J: TRBJ2-5; V: TRBV4-2; D: TRBD2; DNA: TGTGCCAGCAGCCATCATGAACCGGGACTAGCGGGAGGGATTGGAGAGACCCAGTACTTC; CDR3: CASSHHEPGLAGGIGETQYF
length: 16; size: many; J: TRBJ2-7; V: TRBV28; D: TRBD1; DNA: TGTGCCAGCAGTTCACCCGGGACAGCATTTTCCTACGAGCAGTACTTC; CDR3: CASSSPGTAFSYEQYF
length: 16; size: NA; J: TRBJ2-1; V: TRBV20-1; D: TRBD2; DNA: TGCAGTGCTAACCGTAGGACTAGCGGGAGCGGTAATGAGCAGTTCTTC; CDR3: CSANRRTSGSGNEQFF
length: 17; size: NA; J: TRBJ2-3; V: TRBV7-3; D: TRBD1; DNA: TGTGCCAGCAGCTTAGACATTACAGGGGCCGGCACAGATACGCAGTATTTT; CDR3: CASSLDITGAGTDTQYF
length: 15; size: few; J: TRBJ2-1; V: TRBV6-2/TRBV6-3; D: TRBD2; DNA: TGTGCCAGCAGTTATAGGCTAGCGGGTCGGAATGAGCAGTTCTTC; CDR3: CASSYRLAGRNEQFF
length: 12; size: NA; J: TRBJ1-4; V: TRBV20-1; D: NA; DNA: TGCAGTGTAACGCCCGCGGGTGAAAAACTGTTTTTT; CDR3: CSVTPAGEKLFF
length: 16; size: NA; J: TRBJ1-4; V: TRBV28; D: NA; DNA: TGTGCCAGCAGTTTGTCGCAGCATTCAACTAATGAAAAACTGTTTTTT; CDR3: CASSLSQHSTNEKLFF
length: 15; size: NA; J: TRBJ2-5; V: TRBV7-2; D: NA; DNA: TGTGCCAGCACCCCGCGTCCTGCGAGGCAAGAGACCCAGTACTTC; CDR3: CASTPRPARQETQYF
length: 19; size: many; J: TRBJ1-5; V: TRBV6-1; D: TRBD1; DNA: TGTGCCAGCAGTGAAGTAGGGACAGCCGCTCGATATAGCAATCAGCCCCAGCATTTT; CDR3: CASSEVGTAARYSNQPQHF
length: 15; size: NA; J: TRBJ1-2; V: TRBV6-1; D: TRBD1; DNA: TGTGCCAGCAGTGCCCTCGGGACAGAGCCATATGGCTACACCTTC; CDR3: CASSALGTEPYGYTF
length: 13; size: many; J: TRBJ2-5; V: TRBV29-1; D: TRBD2; DNA: TGCAGCGCCGCAGCGGGGTCCCAAGAGACCCAGTACTTC; CDR3: CSAAAGSQETQYF
length: 15; size: NA; J: TRBJ2-5; V: TRBV6-5; D: NA; DNA: TGTGCCAGCCGCCGTACTCAGCAGAGAGAAGAGACCCAGTACTTC; CDR3: CASRRTQQREETQYF
length: 15; size: NA; J: TRBJ2-1; V: TRBV27; D: TRBD2; DNA: TGTGCCAGCAGTCGGCCGGGGGGGGCATTCAATGAGCAGTTCTTC; CDR3: CASSRPGGAFNEQFF
length: 13; size: NA; J: TRBJ2-3; V: TRBV20-1; D: NA; DNA: TGCAGTGCTAGATCGGCTGGCACAGATACGCAGTATTTT; CDR3: CSARSAGTDTQYF
length: 13; size: NA; J: TRBJ1-5; V: TRBV24-1; D: TRBD1; DNA: TGTGCCACCACTGGACAGGGAGGTCAGCCCCAGCATTTT; CDR3: CATTGQGGQPQHF
length: 17; size: NA; J: TRBJ2-3; V: TRBV28; D: NA; DNA: TGTGCCAGCAGGTGGCGAAAACATGGCCTTAGCACAGATACGCAGTATTTT; CDR3: CASRWRKHGLSTDTQYF
length: 16; size: NA; J: TRBJ1-5; V: TRBV4-2; D: NA; DNA: TGTGCCAGCAGCCAAGATCAAGGGAGCAGCAATCAGCCCCAGCATTTT; CDR3: CASSQDQGSSNQPQHF
length: 16; size: NA; J: TRBJ2-7; V: TRBV2; D: TRBD1; DNA: TGTGCCAGCAGTGAAGTACCGGACAGGGGGCTCCACGAGCAGTACTTC; CDR3: CASSEVPDRGLHEQYF
length: 16; size: NA; J: TRBJ2-1; V: TRBV3-1; D: NA; DNA: TGTGCCAGCAGCCAAGAGACGGGGCGAGGGGGCAATGAGCAGTTCTTC; CDR3: CASSQETGRGGNEQFF
length: 15; size: few; J: TRBJ2-3; V: TRBV10-1; D: NA; DNA: TGCGCCAGCAGTGCGACCGGGACGCTTCCAGATACGCAGTATTTT; CDR3: CASSATGTLPDTQYF
length: 14; size: NA; J: TRBJ2-3; V: TRBV5-1; D: TRBD1; DNA: TGCGCCAGCACCAACAGGGGGCGCACAGATACGCAGTATTTT; CDR3: CASTNRGRTDTQYF
length: 18; size: few; J: TRBJ2-1; V: TRBV7-8; D: TRBD2; DNA: TGTGCCAGCAGCTTAGTACTAGCGGGATCAGGCTCCTACAATGAGCAGTTCTTC; CDR3: CASSLVLAGSGSYNEQFF
length: 13; size: few; J: TRBJ2-7; V: TRBV18; D: NA; DNA: TGTGCCAGCTCACCGCGCAGCACCTACGAGCAGTACTTC; CDR3: CASSPRSTYEQYF
length: 11; size: few; J: TRBJ1-2; V: TRBV12-3/TRBV12-4; D: NA; DNA: TGTGCCAGCAGTCGGGTCTATGGCTACACCTTC; CDR3: CASSRVYGYTF
length: 11; size: NA; J: TRBJ2-5; V: TRBV20-1; D: NA; DNA: TGCAGTGCTTTGGGGGCCCTTCAACAGTACTTC; CDR3: CSALGALQQYF
length: 15; size: few; J: TRBJ2-5; V: TRBV5-6; D: TRBD1; DNA: TGTGCCAGCAGCTTGTTAGAGGGGGCGAAAGAGACCCAGTACTTC; CDR3: CASSLLEGAKETQYF
length: 15; size: few; J: TRBJ2-3; V: TRBV30; D: TRBD1; DNA: TGTGCCTGGAGTGTACAGGGACAGGGCACAGATACGCAGTATTTT; CDR3: CAWSVQGQGTDTQYF
length: 15; size: few; J: TRBJ2-1; V: TRBV4-2; D: NA; DNA: TGTGCCAGCAGCCAAGATCGAGCCGGGAGCAATGAGCAGTTCTTC; CDR3: CASSQDRAGSNEQFF